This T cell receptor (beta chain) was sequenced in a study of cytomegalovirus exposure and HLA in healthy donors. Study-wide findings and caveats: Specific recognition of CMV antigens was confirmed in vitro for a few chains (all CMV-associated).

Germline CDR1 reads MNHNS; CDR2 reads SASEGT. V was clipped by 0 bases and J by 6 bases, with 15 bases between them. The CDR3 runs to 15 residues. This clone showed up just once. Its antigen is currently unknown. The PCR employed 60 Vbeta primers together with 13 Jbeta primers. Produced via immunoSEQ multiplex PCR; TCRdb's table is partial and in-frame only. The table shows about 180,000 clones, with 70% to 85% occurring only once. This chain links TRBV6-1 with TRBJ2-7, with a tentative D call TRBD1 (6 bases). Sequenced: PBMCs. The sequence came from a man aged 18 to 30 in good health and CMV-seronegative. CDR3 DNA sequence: TGTGCCAGCAGTGAAGCCCCAAGGGCAGGGGTCGAGCAGTACTTC. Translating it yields CASSEAPRAGVEQYF.